The rows below give T cell receptor beta chains drawn from one sample of a study of T cells of healthy individuals. TCRdb re-called the 5' RACE reads with MiXCR, one entry per CDR3 protein. Altogether nearly 100,000 distinct CDR3 sequences are present, under 20% being singletons, with the ten largest covering roughly 6.2%. Every receptor here comes from a human donor in good health. The CDR3 runs from the conserved cysteine through the conserved F or W. Fields, in order: clone size, J gene, D gene, V gene, CDR3 DNA, CDR3 protein. The D gene is left open where the match is weak. Part of the rows lack a size; the others show once, few, many or a class for expanded clones.

size: few
J: TRBJ2-7
D: -
V: TRBV14
DNA: TGTGCCAGCAGCCCCCACCCCAGCTCCTACGAGCAGTACTTC
CDR3: CASSPHPSSYEQYF

size: -
J: TRBJ1-1
D: -
V: TRBV6-2/TRBV6-3
DNA: TGTGCCAGCAGTTACCAGGGAAGAACTGAAGCTTTCTTT
CDR3: CASSYQGRTEAFF

size: -
J: TRBJ1-1
D: -
V: TRBV9
DNA: TGTGCCAGCAGCGTAGATTCAGGGGATGAAGCTTTCTTT
CDR3: CASSVDSGDEAFF

size: -
J: TRBJ2-1
D: -
V: TRBV7-3
DNA: TGTGCCAGCAGCGCAACACGGGACCCAGGGGACAATGAGCAGTTCTTC
CDR3: CASSATRDPGDNEQFF

size: once
J: TRBJ1-1
D: -
V: TRBV7-6
DNA: TGTGCCAGCAGCTTAGCGGAGACCATGAACACTGAAGCTTTCTTT
CDR3: CASSLAETMNTEAFF

size: few
J: TRBJ2-7
D: TRBD1
V: TRBV4-3
DNA: TGCGCCAGCAGCCAAGGACAGGGTGTCGACGAGCAGTACTTC
CDR3: CASSQGQGVDEQYF

size: -
J: TRBJ1-5
D: -
V: TRBV6-6
DNA: TGTGCCAGCAGTTACTCGAGGACGGGGCATCAGCCCCAGCATTTT
CDR3: CASSYSRTGHQPQHF

size: -
J: TRBJ1-1
D: -
V: TRBV5-1
DNA: TGCGCCAGCAGCTTGGTGGGGGCAGCTGATGCTTTCTTT
CDR3: CASSLVGAADAFF

size: -
J: TRBJ1-1
D: -
V: TRBV10-3
DNA: TGTGCCATCAGACCAGACTTTTACACTGAAGCTTTCTTT
CDR3: CAIRPDFYTEAFF

size: many
J: TRBJ1-6
D: -
V: TRBV24-1
DNA: TGTGCCACCAGTGATTTGCTGCTACCGAATAATTCACCCCTCCACTTT
CDR3: CATSDLLLPNNSPLHF

size: -
J: TRBJ2-5
D: -
V: TRBV9
DNA: TGTGCCAGCAGCGTCGGGGGCCAAGAGACCCAGTACTTC
CDR3: CASSVGGQETQYF

size: few
J: TRBJ2-1
D: -
V: TRBV2
DNA: TGTGCCAGCGGTGGGGGGGAGCAGTTCTTC
CDR3: CASGGGEQFF

size: -
J: TRBJ1-1
D: -
V: TRBV5-6
DNA: TGTGCCAGCAGCCTTGGACACAGGAACACTGAAGCTTTCTTT
CDR3: CASSLGHRNTEAFF

size: many
J: TRBJ2-5
D: -
V: TRBV18
DNA: TGTGCCAGCTCACCAAACCAAGAGACCCAGTACTTC
CDR3: CASSPNQETQYF

size: many
J: TRBJ2-1
D: TRBD1
V: TRBV4-2
DNA: TGTGCCAGCAGCCAAGTGGGACAGGGTTACAATGAGCAGTTCTTC
CDR3: CASSQVGQGYNEQFF

size: many
J: TRBJ2-3
D: -
V: TRBV18
DNA: TGTGCCAGCTCACCTCTCATCCTTGGATACACAGATACGCAGTATTTT
CDR3: CASSPLILGYTDTQYF

size: many
J: TRBJ1-1
D: -
V: TRBV18
DNA: TGTGCCAGCTCACCACCGGGGACGTGGAACACTGAAGCTTTCTTT
CDR3: CASSPPGTWNTEAFF

size: -
J: TRBJ2-7
D: -
V: TRBV7-3
DNA: TGTGCCAGCAGCCCCCCATTAGCGTCTCCCTCCTACGAGCAGTACTTC
CDR3: CASSPPLASPSYEQYF

size: few
J: TRBJ1-1
D: -
V: TRBV9
DNA: TGTGCCAGCAGAGGCGTCAGGAACACTGAAGCTTTCTTT
CDR3: CASRGVRNTEAFF

size: many
J: TRBJ2-7
D: TRBD1
V: TRBV7-8
DNA: TGTGCCAGCAGCTTGACAGGGGGCGGGTACGAGCAGTACTTC
CDR3: CASSLTGGGYEQYF

size: few
J: TRBJ1-2
D: -
V: TRBV4-1
DNA: TGCGCCAGCAGCCAGGTTTGGACAGAGACATATGGCTACACCTTC
CDR3: CASSQVWTETYGYTF

size: many
J: TRBJ2-5
D: -
V: TRBV3-1
DNA: TGTGCCAGCAGCCCATCTAGCGTTTCCACGGACCCTCAAGAGACCCAGTACTTC
CDR3: CASSPSSVSTDPQETQYF

size: -
J: TRBJ2-3
D: -
V: TRBV28
DNA: TGTGCCAGCAGCCACACTGGGCAAGATACGCAGTATTTT
CDR3: CASSHTGQDTQYF

size: -
J: TRBJ2-7
D: -
V: TRBV4-3
DNA: TGCGCCAGCAGCCAAGCCAGGGGGGACAGTGCCTACGAGCAGTACTTC
CDR3: CASSQARGDSAYEQYF

size: many
J: TRBJ2-7
D: TRBD2
V: TRBV27
DNA: TGTGCCAGCAGTTTATTTGCCCCTGACTTCGCCGGGGGGAGCGAGCAGTACTTC
CDR3: CASSLFAPDFAGGSEQYF

size: once
J: TRBJ1-4
D: -
V: TRBV5-1
DNA: TGCGCCAGCAGCTTGGCACAAATCGGTGAAAAACTGTTTTTT
CDR3: CASSLAQIGEKLFF

size: few
J: TRBJ2-2
D: -
V: TRBV4-3
DNA: TGCGCCAGCAGCCAAGATGGGGGGGCGACAAACACCGGGGAGCTGTTTTTT
CDR3: CASSQDGGATNTGELFF

size: -
J: TRBJ2-3
D: -
V: TRBV20-1
DNA: TGCAGTGCCGTTAAGAGAGGTGCGGGGGCGGGCACAGATACGCAGTATTTT
CDR3: CSAVKRGAGAGTDTQYF

size: -
J: TRBJ1-2
D: -
V: TRBV15
DNA: TGTGCCACCACCACAGGAGTGCTGGGCTACACCTTC
CDR3: CATTTGVLGYTF

size: many
J: TRBJ1-1
D: TRBD1
V: TRBV7-9
DNA: TGTGCCAGCAGCCGACAGACAGGGATGAACACTGAAGCTTTCTTT
CDR3: CASSRQTGMNTEAFF

size: -
J: TRBJ1-1
D: -
V: TRBV18
DNA: TGTGCCAGCTCACCAAAGCGACCAGGAGATGGCAGGGGCACTGAAGCTTTCTTT
CDR3: CASSPKRPGDGRGTEAFF

size: once
J: TRBJ1-5
D: TRBD1
V: TRBV12-3/TRBV12-4
DNA: TGTGCCAGCAGTTCCAGACAGGGACTAGGGCAGCCCCAGCATTTT
CDR3: CASSSRQGLGQPQHF

size: -
J: TRBJ2-3
D: TRBD2
V: TRBV11-2
DNA: TGTGCCAGCGGCGTTAGCGGGGTGGCAGATACGCAGTATTTT
CDR3: CASGVSGVADTQYF

size: -
J: TRBJ1-6
D: -
V: TRBV27
DNA: TGTGCCAGCAGTTTTCTGAATTCACCCCTCCACTTT
CDR3: CASSFLNSPLHF

size: few
J: TRBJ2-7
D: -
V: TRBV5-6
DNA: TGTGCCAGCAGCTTGGGCGTTCTCGGGGAGTTCGGCGAGCAGTACTTC
CDR3: CASSLGVLGEFGEQYF

size: -
J: TRBJ2-5
D: -
V: TRBV7-3
DNA: TGTGCCAGCAGCTTAAATGGACGCGAGACCCAGTACTTC
CDR3: CASSLNGRETQYF

size: few
J: TRBJ2-7
D: TRBD1
V: TRBV27
DNA: TGTGCCAGCAGTTTATCTTGGGACAGGGTCTACGAGCAGTACTTC
CDR3: CASSLSWDRVYEQYF

size: -
J: TRBJ1-5
D: -
V: TRBV20-1
DNA: TGCAGTGCTACGGACAATCTCAATCAGCCCCAGCATTTT
CDR3: CSATDNLNQPQHF

size: -
J: TRBJ2-1
D: -
V: TRBV28
DNA: TGTGCCAGCAGTCGATCTCTAGGCGGAGGGCAGTTCTTC
CDR3: CASSRSLGGGQFF

size: many
J: TRBJ2-1
D: -
V: TRBV20-1
DNA: TGCAGTGCTAGAGTTCCCCCGGGGGAGAGCAATGAGCAGTTCTTC
CDR3: CSARVPPGESNEQFF

size: few
J: TRBJ1-1
D: -
V: TRBV28
DNA: TGTGCCAGCAGCCCAGGCCAGACGAACACTGAAGCTTTCTTT
CDR3: CASSPGQTNTEAFF

size: many
J: TRBJ1-2
D: -
V: TRBV29-1
DNA: TGCAGCGTTGTTATCCAAGACTATGGCTACACCTTC
CDR3: CSVVIQDYGYTF

size: few
J: TRBJ2-7
D: TRBD1
V: TRBV20-1
DNA: TGCAGCCTGGCCGGGACAGGGCGATACGAGCAGTACTTC
CDR3: CSLAGTGRYEQYF

size: few
J: TRBJ2-2
D: -
V: TRBV20-1
DNA: TGCAGTGCCTCGGCCACGGGACCCGGGGAGCTGTTTTTT
CDR3: CSASATGPGELFF

size: -
J: TRBJ1-1
D: -
V: TRBV20-1
DNA: TGCAGTGCTGGAGGATGGCAAGGAACTGAAGCTTTCTTT
CDR3: CSAGGWQGTEAFF

size: few
J: TRBJ2-6
D: -
V: TRBV19
DNA: TGTGCCAGTAGTATAGTTACTTCGGCGTCTGGGGCCAACGTCCTGACTTTC
CDR3: CASSIVTSASGANVLTF

size: -
J: TRBJ2-7
D: -
V: TRBV28
DNA: TGTGCCAGCAGCCCTCATCGAACAGGGAGGGGGGACGAGCAGTACTTC
CDR3: CASSPHRTGRGDEQYF

size: -
J: TRBJ2-2
D: -
V: TRBV9
DNA: TGTGCCAGCAGCGTCCCCCGACAGGGGGAGCTGTTTTTT
CDR3: CASSVPRQGELFF

size: many
J: TRBJ2-5
D: -
V: TRBV5-1
DNA: TGCGCCAGCAGCAAGGGGGTTAAGGAGACCCAGTACTTC
CDR3: CASSKGVKETQYF

size: many
J: TRBJ1-5
D: -
V: TRBV5-5
DNA: TGTGCCAGCAGCGTCAGAGAAACCAATCAGCCCCAGCATTTT
CDR3: CASSVRETNQPQHF

size: few
J: TRBJ1-5
D: TRBD1
V: TRBV4-1
DNA: TGCGCCAGCAGCCAAGGCGGGACAGGGGATCAGCCCCAGCATTTT
CDR3: CASSQGGTGDQPQHF

size: many
J: TRBJ2-3
D: -
V: TRBV28
DNA: TGTGCCAGCAGTTTAAACATAGCAGATACGCAGTATTTT
CDR3: CASSLNIADTQYF

size: -
J: TRBJ2-7
D: -
V: TRBV6-1
DNA: TGTGCCAGCAGCCTTACGCGGGACACCCACGAGCAGTACTTC
CDR3: CASSLTRDTHEQYF

size: -
J: TRBJ1-5
D: TRBD1
V: TRBV7-9
DNA: TGTGCCAGCAGCTCCTCCGGGACAGACAATCAGCCCCAGCATTTT
CDR3: CASSSSGTDNQPQHF

size: -
J: TRBJ1-2
D: -
V: TRBV10-3
DNA: TGTGCCATCAAGGAACAGGGTGAGAGGTATGGCTACACCTTC
CDR3: CAIKEQGERYGYTF

size: few
J: TRBJ1-2
D: TRBD1
V: TRBV25-1
DNA: TGTGCCAGCAGTAAGACAGGGTATGGCTACACCTTC
CDR3: CASSKTGYGYTF

size: few
J: TRBJ2-5
D: TRBD2
V: TRBV20-1
DNA: TGCAGTGCTAGCGGAGCGGGAGGGCCTAGCCAAGAGACCCAGTACTTC
CDR3: CSASGAGGPSQETQYF